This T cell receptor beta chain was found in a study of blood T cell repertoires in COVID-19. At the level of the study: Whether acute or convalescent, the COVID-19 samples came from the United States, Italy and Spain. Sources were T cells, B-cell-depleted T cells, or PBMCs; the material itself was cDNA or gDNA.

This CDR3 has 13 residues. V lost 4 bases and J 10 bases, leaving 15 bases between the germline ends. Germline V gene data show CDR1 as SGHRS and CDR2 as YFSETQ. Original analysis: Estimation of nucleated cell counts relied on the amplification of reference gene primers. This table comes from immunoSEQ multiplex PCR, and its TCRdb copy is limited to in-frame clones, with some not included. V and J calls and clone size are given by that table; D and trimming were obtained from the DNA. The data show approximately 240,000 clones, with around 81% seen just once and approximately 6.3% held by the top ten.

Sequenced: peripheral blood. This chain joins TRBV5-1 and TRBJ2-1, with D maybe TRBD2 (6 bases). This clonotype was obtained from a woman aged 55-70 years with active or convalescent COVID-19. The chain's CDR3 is CASSGQTSYEQFF. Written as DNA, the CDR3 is TGCGCCAGCAGCGGCCAGACTAGTTACGAGCAGTTCTTC.